This T cell receptor beta chain was retrieved from a study of identifying expanded T cells in peripheral blood (dated by TCRdb to about 2019). Broadly, across the study: Separate aliquots of the same genomic DNA pool were sequenced to produce technical replicates, and four replicates were compared in pairs.

During the collection period, no infections or other immune events were recorded for the healthy donors. Time-dependent variance in a beta-binomial model of T-cell clone differential abundance was calibrated using healthy-donor blood repertoires as a training cohort. The training cohort was composed of around ten healthy donors, 3 female and 7 male. The donors were between roughly 25 and 64 years old, with an average age of approximately 45 years. Whole blood, obtained from a commercial supplier, was collected from each healthy donor at three time points spaced two weeks apart. For immunosequencing, genomic DNA was extracted from whole blood that had not been sorted. The germline V gene encodes CDR1 MNHEY and CDR2 SVGAGI. At the junction V is shortened by 2 bases and J by 4 bases; bases outside the gene matches: 2. The CDR3 contains 15 residues, cysteine and phenylalanine counted. The read is trimmed to its CDR3 DNA, 45 bases read in frame from base 1.

What the research found in general, with its limitations: For all healthy donors, the variance in clone template counts between approximately 2-week samples rose significantly as total template count increased. The authors expected biological variance in healthy repertoires might increase further over much longer intervals such as months to years. Approximately 1.2 differentially abundant clones were flagged by the binomial model between technical replicates, whereas about 15 and 19 were flagged over roughly two weeks and four weeks, respectively. Across all healthy-donor time intervals, the beta-binomial model significantly cut both the number of clones called differentially abundant and the false-positive rate.

This clone was detected only a few times. Its antigen is still unknown. No much larger clone exists at a distance of one base, and base qualities are not known. TCRbeta CDR3 regions were profiled with the immunoSEQ Assay using bias-controlled multiplex PCR amplification of genomic DNA. Concerning the study's data processing: To quantify the absolute abundance of each unique TCRbeta CDR3 region, the sequences were collapsed and filtered. Two models were used to test differential abundance: a binomial model (Fisher-equivalent) and a beta-binomial model that adds time-dependent variance fitted from healthy donors. Clones with fewer than 5 combined templates were excluded, and clones with Benjamini-Hochberg FDR below 0.01 were called differentially abundant. Beta-binomial variance was modeled as a function of total template count across the two samples using the form v = (b*log(k)+a)^2. This is the immuneACCESS table as TCRdb keeps it, with only in-frame sequences that have V and J called. A part of the clones is gone; compared with another copy, unresolved V genes explain less than half, and the rest is unexplained. D and trimming were read from the DNA, whereas the V and J calls and clone size are those reported in that table. For this sample there are tens of thousands of clones; approximately 88% appear just once. 5.5% to 6% of the sample goes to the ten largest clones.

Recombination connected TRBV6-5 to TRBJ2-2, and TRBD1 aligns with 9 junction nucleotides. The receptor was isolated from a person between 18 and 75 years old in good health. The sequenced sample was blood. The CDR3 sequence is CASSYGTGRTGELFF. The base sequence is TGTGCCAGCAGTTACGGGACAGGGCGCACCGGGGAGCTGTTTTTT.